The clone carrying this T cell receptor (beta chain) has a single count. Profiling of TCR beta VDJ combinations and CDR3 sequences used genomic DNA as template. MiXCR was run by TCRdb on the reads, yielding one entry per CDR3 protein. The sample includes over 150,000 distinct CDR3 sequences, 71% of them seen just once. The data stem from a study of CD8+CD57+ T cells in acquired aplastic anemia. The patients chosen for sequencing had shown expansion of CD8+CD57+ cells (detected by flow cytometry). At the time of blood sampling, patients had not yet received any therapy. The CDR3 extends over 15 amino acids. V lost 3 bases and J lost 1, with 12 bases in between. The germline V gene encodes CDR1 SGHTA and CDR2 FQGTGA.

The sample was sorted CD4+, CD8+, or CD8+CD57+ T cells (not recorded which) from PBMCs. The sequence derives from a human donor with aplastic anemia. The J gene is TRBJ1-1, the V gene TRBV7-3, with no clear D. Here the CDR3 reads CASSFLPGENTEAFF. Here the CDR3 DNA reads TGTGCCAGCAGCTTCCTGCCCGGGGAGAACACTGAAGCTTTCTTT.